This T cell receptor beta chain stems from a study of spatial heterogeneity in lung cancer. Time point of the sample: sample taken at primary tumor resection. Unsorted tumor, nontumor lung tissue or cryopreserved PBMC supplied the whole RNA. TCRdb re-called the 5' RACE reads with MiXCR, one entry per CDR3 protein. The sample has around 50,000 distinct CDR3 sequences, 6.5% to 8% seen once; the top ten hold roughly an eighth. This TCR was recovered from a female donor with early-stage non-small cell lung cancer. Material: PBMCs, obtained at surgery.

In DNA, the CDR3 is TGTGCCATCAGTGAGTCCCGCGGGTTAGCTAACTATGGCTACACCTTC. Its protein product is CAISESRGLANYGYTF. The rearrangement uses TRBV10-3 and TRBJ1-2, with D uncertain. With 0 bases removed from V and 0 bases from J, the gap between germline ends came to 11 bases. Germline CDR1 and CDR2: ENHRY and SYGVKD. CDR3 length: 16 residues.